The T cell receptor beta chain under discussion was sequenced for a study of cytomegalovirus exposure and HLA in healthy donors. General study points: TCR association rates varied by HLA locus in a later analysis, with DRB1 highest and HLA-C lowest. In a later analysis, parvovirus B19, influenza, CMV and Epstein-Barr virus appeared linked to several top co-occurrence clusters.

This CDR3 spans 14 amino acids. The germline gives CDR1 SGDLS, CDR2 YYNGEE. V trimming: 2 bases; J trimming: 9 bases; junction bases outside the gene matches: 10. PCR used 60 Vbeta primers and 13 Jbeta primers. TCRdb's copy holds only in-frame clones and misses some; the assay was immunoSEQ multiplex PCR. There are some 180,000 clones in the sample; 60% to 85% occur only once, and around 1.5% lies in the top ten. About this clone itself: Its antigen is currently unknown.

This receptor was identified in a man aged 18-30 years in good health and CMV-seronegative. The gene calls are TRBV9 and TRBJ2-5; TRBD1 matches 7 bases. Input material: PBMCs. The CDR3 reads CASSVTGTALPQYF. As DNA, the CDR3 is TGTGCCAGCAGCGTCACTGGGACAGCCTTGCCCCAGTACTTC.